This TCR beta chain derives from a study of blood T cell repertoires in COVID-19 (TCRdb year 2020). Background on the whole study: Samples from collaborators originated in the United States, Italy and Spain and spanned both the acute and convalescent phases of COVID-19. The repertoires were made available in a free public database intended to serve as a resource for research on the immune response to SARS-CoV-2. Samples came from the ongoing ImmuneRACE study (first 160 participants) plus 1,254 subjects from 6 global collaborators. The dataset comprised deeply sampled blood TCRbeta repertoires from subjects exposed to, actively infected with, or recovered from COVID-19. A de-identified subject ID, COVID-19 status, age in years and sex were almost always included in the sample metadata. Where available, HLA class I and class II types were obtained from metadata supplied by the sample provider rather than from assay-based typing. The material from the prospective study consisted of cDNA or gDNA derived from T cells, B-cell-depleted T cells, or PBMCs.

Summary of the overall study and its limitations: Clinical and demographic metadata were provided uncurated, with the amount varying by source and participant.

For this clone: There is no known antigen for this receptor. Base qualities are not provided; no much larger clone lies one nucleotide away. Other DNA sequences from this sample encode an identical CDR3 as well.

TCRbeta CDR3 regions were amplified from genomic DNA by means of the immunoSEQ Assay, a bias-controlled multiplex PCR. As for the authors' bioinformatics: The number of nucleated cells in each sample was estimated by amplification of reference gene primers within the assay. Sequence reads were collapsed and filtered to measure the absolute abundance of every unique TCRbeta CDR3 rearrangement. Productive Simpson clonality was computed per sample as the square root of Simpson's diversity index over productive rearrangements. Entries here come from immuneACCESS through TCRdb and include only in-frame sequences with V and J called. Some clones fail to appear in such tables; in the studies checked, an unresolved V gene covers under half of the shortfall, and the cause of the remainder is unknown. The DNA gave D and trimming, while V, J and clone size come from that table. The sample has hundreds of thousands of clones on record, roughly 85% of them singletons. Together, the top ten hold just under 1% of the sample.

The CDR3 sequence holds 15 residues, the cysteine and phenylalanine included. The read is trimmed to its CDR3 DNA, 45 bases read in frame from base 1. V gives up 0 bases and J gives up 4 bases, and the segment between their germline ends measures 10 bases. CDR1 and CDR2, looked up from the germline V gene, are WSHSY and SAAADI. Collaborating institutions collected whole blood in K2EDTA tubes following their own protocols. For TCRbeta analysis, collaborators shipped samples as frozen whole blood, isolated PBMCs, or DNA extracted from either of those sample types. The chain joins TRBV10-2 to TRBJ1-3, with the identity of the D gene unclear. The sequencing sample was made of peripheral blood. This sequence originates from a man in his forties with acute or convalescent COVID-19. DNA sequence: TGCGCCAGCAGTGAGTCGGCGGGGTCGGGAAACACCATATATTTT. Its coded protein is CASSESAGSGNTIYF.